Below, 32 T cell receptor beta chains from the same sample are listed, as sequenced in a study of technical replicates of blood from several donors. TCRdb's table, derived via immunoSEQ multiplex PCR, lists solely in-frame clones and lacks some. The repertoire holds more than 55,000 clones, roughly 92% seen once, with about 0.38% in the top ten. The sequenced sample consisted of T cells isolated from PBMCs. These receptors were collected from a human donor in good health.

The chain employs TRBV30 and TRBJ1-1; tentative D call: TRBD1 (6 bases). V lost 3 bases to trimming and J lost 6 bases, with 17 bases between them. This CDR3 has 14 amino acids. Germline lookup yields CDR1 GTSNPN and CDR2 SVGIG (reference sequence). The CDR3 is CAWSPGQPEAEAFF. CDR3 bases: TGTGCCTGGAGCCCAGGACAGCCGGAGGCTGAAGCTTTCTTT.

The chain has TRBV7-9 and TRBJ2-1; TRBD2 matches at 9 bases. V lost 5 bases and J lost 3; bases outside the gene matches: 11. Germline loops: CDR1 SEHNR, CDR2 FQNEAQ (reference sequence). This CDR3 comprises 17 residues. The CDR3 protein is CASSGLEREADYNEQFF. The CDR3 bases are TGTGCCAGCAGCGGCCTAGAGCGGGAGGCGGACTACAATGAGCAGTTCTTC. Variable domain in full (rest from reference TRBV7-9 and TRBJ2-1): DTGVSQNPRHKITKRGQNVTFRCDPISEHNRLYWYRQTLGQGPEFLTYFQNEAQLEKSRLLSDRFSAERPKGSFSTLEIQRTEQGDSAMYLCASSGLEREADYNEQFFGPGTRLTVL.

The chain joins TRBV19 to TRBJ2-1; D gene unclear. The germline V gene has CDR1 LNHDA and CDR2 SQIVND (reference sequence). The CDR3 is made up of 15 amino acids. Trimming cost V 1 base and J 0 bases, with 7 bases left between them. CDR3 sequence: CASSIGANSYNEQFF. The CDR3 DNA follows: TGTGCCAGTAGTATAGGAGCAAACTCCTACAATGAGCAGTTCTTC. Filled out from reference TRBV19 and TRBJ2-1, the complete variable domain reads DGGITQSPKYLFRKEGQNVTLSCEQNLNHDAMYWYRQDPGQGLRLIYYSQIVNDFQKGDIAEGYSVSREKKESFPLTVTSAQKNPTAFYLCASSIGANSYNEQFFGPGTRLTVL.

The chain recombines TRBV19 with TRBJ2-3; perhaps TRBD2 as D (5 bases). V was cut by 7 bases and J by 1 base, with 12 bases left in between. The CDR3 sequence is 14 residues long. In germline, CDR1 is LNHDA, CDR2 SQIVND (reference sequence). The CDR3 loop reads CASNEGIGTDTQYF. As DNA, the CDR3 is TGTGCCAGTAATGAGGGTATTGGCACAGATACGCAGTATTTT.

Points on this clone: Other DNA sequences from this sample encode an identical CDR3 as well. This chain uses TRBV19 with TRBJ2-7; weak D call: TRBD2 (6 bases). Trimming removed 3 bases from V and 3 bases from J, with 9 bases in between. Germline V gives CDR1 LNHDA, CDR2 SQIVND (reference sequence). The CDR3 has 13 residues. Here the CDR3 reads CASSISGFYEQYF. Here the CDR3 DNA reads TGTGCCAGTAGTATTAGCGGTTTCTACGAGCAGTACTTC. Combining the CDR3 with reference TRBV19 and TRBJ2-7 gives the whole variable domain DGGITQSPKYLFRKEGQNVTLSCEQNLNHDAMYWYRQDPGQGLRLIYYSQIVNDFQKGDIAEGYSVSREKKESFPLTVTSAQKNPTAFYLCASSISGFYEQYFGPGTRLTVT.

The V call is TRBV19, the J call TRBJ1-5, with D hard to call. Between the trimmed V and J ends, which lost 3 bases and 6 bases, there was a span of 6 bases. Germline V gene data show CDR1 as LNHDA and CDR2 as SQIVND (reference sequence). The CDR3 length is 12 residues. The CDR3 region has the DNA TGTGCCAGTAGTATCGAGGCTCAGCCCCAGCATTTT. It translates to CASSIEAQPQHF.

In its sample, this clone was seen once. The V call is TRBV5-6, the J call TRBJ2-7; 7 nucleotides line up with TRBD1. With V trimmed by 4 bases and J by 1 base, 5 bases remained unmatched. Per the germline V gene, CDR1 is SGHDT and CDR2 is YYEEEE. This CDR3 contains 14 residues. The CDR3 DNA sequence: TGTGCCAGCAGCCTAGGGGGCCCTTCCTACGAGCAGTACTTC. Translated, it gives CASSLGGPSYEQYF. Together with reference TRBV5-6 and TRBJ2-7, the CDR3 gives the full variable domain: DAGVTQSPTHLIKTRGQQVTLRCSPKSGHDTVSWYQQALGQGPQFIFQYYEEEERQRGNFPDRFSGHQFPNYSSELNVNALLLGDSALYLCASSLGGPSYEQYFGPGTRLTVT.

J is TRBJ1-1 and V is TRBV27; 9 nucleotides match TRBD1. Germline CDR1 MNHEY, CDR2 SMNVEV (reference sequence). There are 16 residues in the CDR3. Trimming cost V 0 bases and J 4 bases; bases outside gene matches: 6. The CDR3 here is CASSLSFGTGITEAFF. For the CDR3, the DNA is TGTGCCAGCAGTTTATCGTTTGGGACAGGGATCACTGAAGCTTTCTTT.

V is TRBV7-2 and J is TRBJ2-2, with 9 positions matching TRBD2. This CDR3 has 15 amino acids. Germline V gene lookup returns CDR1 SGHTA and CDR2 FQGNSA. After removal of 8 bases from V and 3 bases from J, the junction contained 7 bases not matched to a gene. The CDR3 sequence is CASARGLADTGELFF. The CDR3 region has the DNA TGTGCCAGCGCACGGGGACTAGCCGACACCGGGGAGCTGTTTTTT.

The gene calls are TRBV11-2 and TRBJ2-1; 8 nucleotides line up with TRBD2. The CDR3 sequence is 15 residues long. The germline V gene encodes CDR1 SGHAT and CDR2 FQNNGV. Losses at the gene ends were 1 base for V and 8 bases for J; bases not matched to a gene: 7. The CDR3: CASSLAGGLTHEQFF. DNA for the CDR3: TGTGCCAGCAGCTTAGCGGGAGGGCTAACCCATGAGCAGTTCTTC.

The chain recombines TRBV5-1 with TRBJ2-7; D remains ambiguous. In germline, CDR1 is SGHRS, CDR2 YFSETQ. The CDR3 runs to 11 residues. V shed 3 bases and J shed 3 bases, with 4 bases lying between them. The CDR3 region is CASSYGYEQYF. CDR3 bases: TGCGCCAGCAGCTACGGCTACGAGCAGTACTTC.

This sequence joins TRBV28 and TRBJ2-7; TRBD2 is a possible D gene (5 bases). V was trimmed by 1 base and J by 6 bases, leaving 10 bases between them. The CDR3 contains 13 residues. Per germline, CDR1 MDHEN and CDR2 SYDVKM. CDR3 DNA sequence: TGTGCCAGCAGTTTATACTGGGAGTCCGAGCAGTACTTC. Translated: CASSLYWESEQYF.

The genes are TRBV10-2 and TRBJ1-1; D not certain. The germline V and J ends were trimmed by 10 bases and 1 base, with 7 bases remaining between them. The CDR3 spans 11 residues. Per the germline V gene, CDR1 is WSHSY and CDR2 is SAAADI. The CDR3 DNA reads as TGCGCCACCCGGGGGAACACTGAAGCTTTCTTT. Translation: CATRGNTEAFF.

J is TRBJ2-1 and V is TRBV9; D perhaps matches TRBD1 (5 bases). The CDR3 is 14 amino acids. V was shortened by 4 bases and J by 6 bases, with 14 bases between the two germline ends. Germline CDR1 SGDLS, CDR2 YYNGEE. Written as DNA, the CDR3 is TGTGCCAGCAGCTCCAGGGTAGGTAGCAATGAGCAGTTCTTC. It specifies CASSSRVGSNEQFF.

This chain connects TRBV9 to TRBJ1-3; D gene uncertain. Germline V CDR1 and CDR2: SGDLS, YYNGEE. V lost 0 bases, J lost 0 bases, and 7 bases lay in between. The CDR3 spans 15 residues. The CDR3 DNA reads TGTGCCAGCAGCGTAGATCTAGTCTCTGGAAACACCATATATTTT. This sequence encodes CASSVDLVSGNTIYF.

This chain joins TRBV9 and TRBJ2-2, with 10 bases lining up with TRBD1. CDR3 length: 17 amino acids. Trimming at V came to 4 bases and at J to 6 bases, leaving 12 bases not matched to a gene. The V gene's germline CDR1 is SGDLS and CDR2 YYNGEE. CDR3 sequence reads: CASSFPRGQGTSGELFF. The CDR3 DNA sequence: TGTGCCAGCAGCTTCCCACGGGGACAGGGGACGTCCGGGGAGCTGTTTTTT. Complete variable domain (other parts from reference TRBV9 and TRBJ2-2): DSGVTQTPKHLITATGQRVTLRCSPRSGDLSVYWYQQSLDQGLQFLIQYYNGEERAKGNILERFSAQQFPDLHSELNLSSLELGDSALYFCASSFPRGQGTSGELFFGEGSRLTVL.

Here the CDR3 DNA reads TGTGCCAGTAGTTCGCCTAGCGGCGGCTCCTACGAGCAGTACTTC. It codes for CASSSPSGGSYEQYF. The rearrangement joins TRBV19 to TRBJ2-7, with 7 nucleotides matching TRBD2. Germline lookup yields CDR1 LNHDA and CDR2 SQIVND (reference sequence). J was trimmed by 0 bases and V by 5 bases; bases with no gene match: 7. The CDR3 runs to 15 residues.

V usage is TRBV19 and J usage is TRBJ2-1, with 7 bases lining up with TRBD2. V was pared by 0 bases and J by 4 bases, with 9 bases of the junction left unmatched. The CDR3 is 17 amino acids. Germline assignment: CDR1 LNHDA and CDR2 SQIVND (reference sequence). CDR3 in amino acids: CASSIEILAGAYNEQFF. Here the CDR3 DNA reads TGTGCCAGTAGTATAGAGATTCTCGCGGGAGCATACAATGAGCAGTTCTTC.

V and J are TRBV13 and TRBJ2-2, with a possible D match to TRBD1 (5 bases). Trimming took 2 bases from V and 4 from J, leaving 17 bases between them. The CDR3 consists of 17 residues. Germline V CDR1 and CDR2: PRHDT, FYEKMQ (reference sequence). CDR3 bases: TGTGCCAGCAGCTTAACCTCCCTGACAGCCACCACCGGGGAGCTGTTTTTT. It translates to CASSLTSLTATTGELFF.

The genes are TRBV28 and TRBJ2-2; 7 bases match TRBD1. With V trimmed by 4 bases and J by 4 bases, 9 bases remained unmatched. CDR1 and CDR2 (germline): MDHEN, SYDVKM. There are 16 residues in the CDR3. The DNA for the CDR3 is TGTGCCAGCAGTTCCCCGGTACAGGGGTTCACCGGGGAGCTGTTTTTT. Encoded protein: CASSSPVQGFTGELFF.

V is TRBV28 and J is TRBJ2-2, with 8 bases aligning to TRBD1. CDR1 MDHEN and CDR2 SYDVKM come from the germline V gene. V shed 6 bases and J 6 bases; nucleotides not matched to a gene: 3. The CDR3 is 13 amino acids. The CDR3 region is CASRLTGAGELFF. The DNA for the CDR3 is TGTGCCAGCAGACTGACAGGGGCCGGGGAGCTGTTTTTT.

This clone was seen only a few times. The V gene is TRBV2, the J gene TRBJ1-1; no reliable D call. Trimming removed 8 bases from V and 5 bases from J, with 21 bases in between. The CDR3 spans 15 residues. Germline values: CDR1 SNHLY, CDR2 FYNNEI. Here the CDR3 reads CASLRGMGYGTEAFF. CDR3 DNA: TGTGCCAGCCTTCGGGGTATGGGTTATGGGACTGAAGCTTTCTTT.

Here the CDR3 reads CASSFRDRGQFIDEQFF. The CDR3 bases are TGTGCCAGCAGCTTCCGGGACAGGGGGCAATTTATCGATGAGCAGTTCTTC. The chain links TRBV21-1 to TRBJ2-1; TRBD1, the table's D call, lacks a check against the DNA. TRBV21-1 is designated a pseudogene. CDR3 length: 17 residues.

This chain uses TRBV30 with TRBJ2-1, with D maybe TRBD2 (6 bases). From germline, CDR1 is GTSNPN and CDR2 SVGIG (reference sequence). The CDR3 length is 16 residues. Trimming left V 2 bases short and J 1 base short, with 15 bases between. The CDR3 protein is CAWSILGGESYNEQFF. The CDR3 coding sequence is TGTGCCTGGAGTATATTGGGCGGGGAATCCTACAATGAGCAGTTCTTC.

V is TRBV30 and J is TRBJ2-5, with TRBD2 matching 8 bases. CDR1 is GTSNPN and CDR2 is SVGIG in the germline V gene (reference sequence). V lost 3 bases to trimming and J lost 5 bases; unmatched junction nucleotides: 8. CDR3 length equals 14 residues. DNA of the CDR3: TGTGCCTGGAGAACAACGGGAGGGCCGGAGACCCAGTACTTC. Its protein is CAWRTTGGPETQYF.

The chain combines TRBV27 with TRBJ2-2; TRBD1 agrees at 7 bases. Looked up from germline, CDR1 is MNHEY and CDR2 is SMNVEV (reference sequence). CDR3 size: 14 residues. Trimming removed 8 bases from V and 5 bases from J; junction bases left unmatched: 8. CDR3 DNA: TGTGCCAGCCTTCGACAGGGATGGACCGGGGAGCTGTTTTTT. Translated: CASLRQGWTGELFF.

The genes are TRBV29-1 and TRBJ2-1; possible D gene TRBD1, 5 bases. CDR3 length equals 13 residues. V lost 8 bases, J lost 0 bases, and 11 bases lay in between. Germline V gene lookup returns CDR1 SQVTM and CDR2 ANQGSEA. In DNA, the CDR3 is TGCAGCCTGGGTGGGGCCTCCTACAATGAGCAGTTCTTC. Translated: CSLGGASYNEQFF.

CDR3 sequence (DNA): TGTGCCAGCCGGGACAGGGAGACCTCTGGAAACACCATATATTTT. It specifies CASRDRETSGNTIYF. The rearrangement links TRBV19 to TRBJ1-3, with 9 bases lining up with TRBD1. CDR1 and CDR2 (germline): LNHDA, SQIVND (reference sequence). The CDR3 is 15 residues long. The V and J ends lost 9 bases and 0 bases, in that order; junction bases with no gene match: 6.

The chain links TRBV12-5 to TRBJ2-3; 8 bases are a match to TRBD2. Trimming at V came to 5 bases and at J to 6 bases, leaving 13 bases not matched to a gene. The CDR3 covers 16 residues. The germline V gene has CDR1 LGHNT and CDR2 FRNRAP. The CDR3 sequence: CASGPSGGGPRDTQYF. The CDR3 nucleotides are TGTGCTAGTGGTCCAAGCGGGGGCGGGCCGAGGGATACGCAGTATTTT.

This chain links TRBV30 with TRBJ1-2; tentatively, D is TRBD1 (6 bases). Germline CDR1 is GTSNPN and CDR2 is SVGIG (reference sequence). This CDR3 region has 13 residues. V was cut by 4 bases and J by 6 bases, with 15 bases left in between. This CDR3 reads CAWKLLRTDGYTF. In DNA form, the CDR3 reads TGTGCCTGGAAATTACTCCGGACAGATGGCTACACCTTC.

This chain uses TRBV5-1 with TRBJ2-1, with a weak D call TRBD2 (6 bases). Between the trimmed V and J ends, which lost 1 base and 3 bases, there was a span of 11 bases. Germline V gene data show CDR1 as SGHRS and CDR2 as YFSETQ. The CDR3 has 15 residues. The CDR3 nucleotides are TGCGCCAGCAGCTTGCTTAGCGGCAGCTACAATGAGCAGTTCTTC. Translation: CASSLLSGSYNEQFF.

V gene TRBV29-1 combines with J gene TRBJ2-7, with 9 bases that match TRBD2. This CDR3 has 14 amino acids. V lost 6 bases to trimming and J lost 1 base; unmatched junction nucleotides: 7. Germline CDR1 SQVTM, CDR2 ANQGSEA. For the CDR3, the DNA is TGCAGCGTCGTGACTAGCGGCTTTTCCTACGAGCAGTACTTC. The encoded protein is CSVVTSGFSYEQYF.